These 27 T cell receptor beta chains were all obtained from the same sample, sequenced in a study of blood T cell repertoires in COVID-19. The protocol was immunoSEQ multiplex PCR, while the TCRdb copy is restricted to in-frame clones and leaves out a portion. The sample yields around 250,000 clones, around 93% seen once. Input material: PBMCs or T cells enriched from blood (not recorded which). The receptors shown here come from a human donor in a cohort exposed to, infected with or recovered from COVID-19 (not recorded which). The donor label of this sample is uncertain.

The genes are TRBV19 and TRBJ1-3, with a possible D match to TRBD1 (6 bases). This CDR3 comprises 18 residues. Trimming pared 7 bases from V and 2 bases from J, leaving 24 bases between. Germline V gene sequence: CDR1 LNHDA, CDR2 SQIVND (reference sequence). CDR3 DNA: TGTGCCAGTACCTTCTCCGGGCAGGGGCGCCGAGCTGGAAACACCATATATTTT. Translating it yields CASTFSGQGRRAGNTIYF.

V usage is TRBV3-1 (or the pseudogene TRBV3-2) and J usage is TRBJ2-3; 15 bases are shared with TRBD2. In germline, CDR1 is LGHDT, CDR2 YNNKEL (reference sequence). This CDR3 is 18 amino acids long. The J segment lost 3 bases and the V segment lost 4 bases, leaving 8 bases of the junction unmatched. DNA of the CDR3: TGTGCCAGCAGCCCCCGCCGGACTAGCGGGGGGGAGACAGATACGCAGTATTTT. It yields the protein CASSPRRTSGGETDTQYF.

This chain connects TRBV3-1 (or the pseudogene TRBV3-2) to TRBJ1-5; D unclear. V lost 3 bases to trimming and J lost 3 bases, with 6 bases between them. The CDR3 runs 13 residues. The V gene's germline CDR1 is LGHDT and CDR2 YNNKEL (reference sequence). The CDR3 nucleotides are TGTGCCAGCAGCCACGCTACCAATCAGCCCCAGCATTTT. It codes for CASSHATNQPQHF.

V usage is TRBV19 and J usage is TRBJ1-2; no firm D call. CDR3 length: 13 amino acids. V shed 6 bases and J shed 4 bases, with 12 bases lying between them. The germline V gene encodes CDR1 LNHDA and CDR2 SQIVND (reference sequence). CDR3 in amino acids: CASRAGAGYGYTF. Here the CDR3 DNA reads TGTGCCAGTAGAGCCGGCGCGGGCTATGGCTACACCTTC. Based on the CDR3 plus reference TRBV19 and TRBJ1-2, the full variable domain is DGGITQSPKYLFRKEGQNVTLSCEQNLNHDAMYWYRQDPGQGLRLIYYSQIVNDFQKGDIAEGYSVSREKKESFPLTVTSAQKNPTAFYLCASRAGAGYGYTFGSGTRLTVV.

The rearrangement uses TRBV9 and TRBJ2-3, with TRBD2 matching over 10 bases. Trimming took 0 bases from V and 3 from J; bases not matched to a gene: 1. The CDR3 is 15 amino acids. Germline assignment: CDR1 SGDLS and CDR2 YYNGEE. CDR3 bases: TGTGCCAGCAGCGTAGTACTAGCGGGGACAGATACGCAGTATTTT. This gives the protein CASSVVLAGTDTQYF.

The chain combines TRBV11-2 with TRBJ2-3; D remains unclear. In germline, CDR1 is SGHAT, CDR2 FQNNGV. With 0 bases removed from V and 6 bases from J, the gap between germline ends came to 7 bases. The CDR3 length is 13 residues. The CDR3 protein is CASSLDRLDTQYF. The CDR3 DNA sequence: TGTGCCAGCAGCTTAGACAGGTTGGATACGCAGTATTTT.

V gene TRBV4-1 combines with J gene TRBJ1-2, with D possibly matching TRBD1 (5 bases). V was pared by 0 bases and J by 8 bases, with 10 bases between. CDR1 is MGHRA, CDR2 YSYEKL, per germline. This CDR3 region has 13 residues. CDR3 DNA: TGCGCCAGCAGCCAAGACTGGGAGGGGGGCTACACCTTC. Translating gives CASSQDWEGGYTF.

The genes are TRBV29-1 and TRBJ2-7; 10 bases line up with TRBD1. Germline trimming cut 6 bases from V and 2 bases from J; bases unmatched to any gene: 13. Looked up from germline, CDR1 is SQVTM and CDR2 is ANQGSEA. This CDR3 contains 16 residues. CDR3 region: CSVLNPGTGAAYEQYF. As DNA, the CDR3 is TGCAGCGTCCTCAACCCTGGGACAGGGGCGGCCTACGAGCAGTACTTC.

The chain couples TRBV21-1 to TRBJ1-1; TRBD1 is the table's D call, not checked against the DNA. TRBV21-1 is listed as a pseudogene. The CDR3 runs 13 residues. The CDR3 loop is CASSEDRLLEAFF. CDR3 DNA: TGTGCCAGCAGCGAGGACAGACTTCTTGAAGCTTTCTTT.

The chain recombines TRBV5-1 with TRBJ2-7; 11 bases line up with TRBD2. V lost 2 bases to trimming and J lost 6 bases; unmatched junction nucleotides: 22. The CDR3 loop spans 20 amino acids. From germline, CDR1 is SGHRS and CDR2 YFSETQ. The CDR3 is CASSFPGDVQIAGGPSEQYF. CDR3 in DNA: TGCGCCAGCAGCTTCCCAGGGGACGTACAAATAGCGGGGGGGCCGAGCGAGCAGTACTTC.

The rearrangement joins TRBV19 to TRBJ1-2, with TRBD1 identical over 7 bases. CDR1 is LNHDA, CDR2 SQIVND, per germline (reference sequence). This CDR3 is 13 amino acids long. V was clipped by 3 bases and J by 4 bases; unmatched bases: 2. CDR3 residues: CASSMRDSYGYTF. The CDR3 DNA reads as TGTGCCAGTAGTATGAGGGACAGCTATGGCTACACCTTC.

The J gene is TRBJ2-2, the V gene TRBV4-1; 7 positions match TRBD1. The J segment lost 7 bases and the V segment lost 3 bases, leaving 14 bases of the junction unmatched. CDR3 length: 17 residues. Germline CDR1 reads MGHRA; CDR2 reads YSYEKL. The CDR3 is CASSHTKQGPTGGELFF. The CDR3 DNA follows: TGCGCCAGCAGCCATACGAAACAGGGGCCAACAGGCGGGGAGCTGTTTTTT.

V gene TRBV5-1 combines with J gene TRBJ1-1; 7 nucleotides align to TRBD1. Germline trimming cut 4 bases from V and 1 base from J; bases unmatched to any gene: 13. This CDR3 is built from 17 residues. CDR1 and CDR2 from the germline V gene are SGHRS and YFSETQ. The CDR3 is CASSPAMAGGKNTEAFF. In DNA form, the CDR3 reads TGCGCCAGCAGCCCGGCGATGGCAGGGGGAAAGAACACTGAAGCTTTCTTT.

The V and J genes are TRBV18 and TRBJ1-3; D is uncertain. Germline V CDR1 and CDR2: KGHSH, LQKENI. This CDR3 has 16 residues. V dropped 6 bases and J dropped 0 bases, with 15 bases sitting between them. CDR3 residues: CASSGEEAVSGNTIYF. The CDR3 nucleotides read TGTGCCAGCTCTGGAGAGGAGGCGGTCTCTGGAAACACCATATATTTT.

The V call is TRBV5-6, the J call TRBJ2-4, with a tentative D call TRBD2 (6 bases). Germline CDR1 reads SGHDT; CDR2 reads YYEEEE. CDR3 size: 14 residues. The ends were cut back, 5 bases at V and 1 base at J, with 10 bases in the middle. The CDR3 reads CASRNRGAKNIQYF. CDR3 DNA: TGTGCCAGCAGGAACCGGGGGGCCAAAAACATTCAGTACTTC.

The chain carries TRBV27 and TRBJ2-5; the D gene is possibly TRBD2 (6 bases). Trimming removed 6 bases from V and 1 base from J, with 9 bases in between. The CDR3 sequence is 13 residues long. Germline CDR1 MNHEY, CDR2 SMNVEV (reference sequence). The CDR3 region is CASRPTSQETQYF. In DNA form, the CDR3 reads TGTGCCAGCAGGCCGACTAGCCAAGAGACCCAGTACTTC.

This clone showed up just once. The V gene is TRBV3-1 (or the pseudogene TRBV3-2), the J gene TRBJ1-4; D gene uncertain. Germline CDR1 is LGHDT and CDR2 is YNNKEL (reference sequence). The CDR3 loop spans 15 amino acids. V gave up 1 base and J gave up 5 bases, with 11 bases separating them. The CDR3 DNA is TGTGCCAGCAGCCAAGCATCGTACTCCAATGAAAAACTGTTTTTT. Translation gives CASSQASYSNEKLFF.

The CDR3 bases are TGTGCCAGCAGTATCGGGACTAGTAGTCCCGGGGAGCTGTTTTTT. Protein product: CASSIGTSSPGELFF. This chain joins TRBV2 and TRBJ2-2; TRBD2 agrees at 8 bases. Germline trimming cut 5 bases from V and 6 bases from J; bases unmatched to any gene: 8. This CDR3 is built from 15 residues. The germline gives CDR1 SNHLY, CDR2 FYNNEI.

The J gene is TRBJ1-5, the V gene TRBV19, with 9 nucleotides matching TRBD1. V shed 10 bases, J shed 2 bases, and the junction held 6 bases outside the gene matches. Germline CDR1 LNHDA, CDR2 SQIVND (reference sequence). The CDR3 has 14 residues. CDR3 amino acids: CAMGGQGGNQPQHF. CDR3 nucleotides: TGTGCCATGGGGGGACAGGGAGGCAATCAGCCCCAGCATTTT.

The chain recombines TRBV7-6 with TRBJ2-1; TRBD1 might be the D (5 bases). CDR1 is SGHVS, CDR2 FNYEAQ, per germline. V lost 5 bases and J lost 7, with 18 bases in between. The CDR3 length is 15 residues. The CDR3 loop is CASSQIFRDRNEQFF. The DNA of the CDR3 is TGTGCCAGCAGCCAAATATTCAGGGATCGGAATGAGCAGTTCTTC. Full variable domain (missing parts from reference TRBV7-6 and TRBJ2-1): GAGVSQSPRYKVTKRGQDVALRCDPISGHVSLYWYRQALGQGPEFLTYFNYEAQQDKSGLPNDRFSAERPEGSISTLTIQRTEQRDSAMYRCASSQIFRDRNEQFFGPGTRLTVL.

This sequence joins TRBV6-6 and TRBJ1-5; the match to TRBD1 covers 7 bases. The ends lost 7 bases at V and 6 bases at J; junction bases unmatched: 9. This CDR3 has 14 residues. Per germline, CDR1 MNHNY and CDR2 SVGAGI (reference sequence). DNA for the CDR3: TGTGCCAGCAAACCGACAGGGTTATTTCAGCCCCAGCATTTT. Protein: CASKPTGLFQPQHF.

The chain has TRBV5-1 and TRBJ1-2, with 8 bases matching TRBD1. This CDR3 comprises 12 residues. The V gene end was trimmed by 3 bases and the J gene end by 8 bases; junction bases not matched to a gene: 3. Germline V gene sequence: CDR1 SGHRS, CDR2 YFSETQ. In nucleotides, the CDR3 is TGCGCCAGCAGCTCCGGACAGGGCGGCTACACCTTC. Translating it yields CASSSGQGGYTF.

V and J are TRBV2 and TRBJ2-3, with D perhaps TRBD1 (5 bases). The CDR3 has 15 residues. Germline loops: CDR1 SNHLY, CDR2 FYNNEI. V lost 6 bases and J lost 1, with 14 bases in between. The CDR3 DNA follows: TGTGCCAGCAGGGAGACAGAATACGGCACAGATACGCAGTATTTT. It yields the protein CASRETEYGTDTQYF. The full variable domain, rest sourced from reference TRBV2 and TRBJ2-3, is EPEVTQTPSHQVTQMGQEVILRCVPISNHLYFYWYRQILGQKVEFLVSFYNNEISEKSEIFDDQFSVERPDGSNFTLKIRSTKLEDSAMYFCASRETEYGTDTQYFGPGTRLTVL.

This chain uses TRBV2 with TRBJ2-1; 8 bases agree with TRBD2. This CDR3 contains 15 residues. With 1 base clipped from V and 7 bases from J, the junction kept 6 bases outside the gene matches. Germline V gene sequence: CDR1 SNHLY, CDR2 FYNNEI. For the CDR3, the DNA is TGTGCCAGCAGTGAAGGGAGCGGGGGAGGGAATGAGCAGTTCTTC. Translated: CASSEGSGGGNEQFF. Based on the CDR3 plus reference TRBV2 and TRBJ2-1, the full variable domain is EPEVTQTPSHQVTQMGQEVILRCVPISNHLYFYWYRQILGQKVEFLVSFYNNEISEKSEIFDDQFSVERPDGSNFTLKIRSTKLEDSAMYFCASSEGSGGGNEQFFGPGTRLTVL.

CDR3 sequence (DNA): TGTGCCAGCAGTCCCTCGGGACAGTTTCCATATGGCTACACCTTC. Its translation: CASSPSGQFPYGYTF. This chain connects TRBV6-2 or TRBV6-3 to TRBJ1-2; 7 bases map to TRBD1. The trim removed 5 bases at V and 5 bases at J, leaving 11 bases unmatched. The CDR3 length is 15 residues. Germline values: CDR1 MNHEY, CDR2 SVGEGT.

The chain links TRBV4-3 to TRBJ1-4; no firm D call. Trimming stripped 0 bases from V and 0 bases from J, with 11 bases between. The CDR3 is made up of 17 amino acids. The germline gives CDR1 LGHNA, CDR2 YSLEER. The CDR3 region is CASSQDPVGATNEKLFF. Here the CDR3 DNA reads TGCGCCAGCAGCCAAGATCCGGTCGGGGCAACTAATGAAAAACTGTTTTTT.

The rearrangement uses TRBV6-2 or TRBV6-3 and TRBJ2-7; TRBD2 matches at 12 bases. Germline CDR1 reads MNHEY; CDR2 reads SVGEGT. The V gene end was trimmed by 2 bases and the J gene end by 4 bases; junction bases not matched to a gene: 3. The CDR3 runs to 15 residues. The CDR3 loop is CASSYGLAGIYEQYF. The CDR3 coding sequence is TGTGCCAGCAGTTACGGACTAGCGGGGATATACGAGCAGTACTTC.